Following are 20 T cell receptor beta chains from one sample sequenced in a study of blood T cell repertoires in COVID-19. Profiled with immunoSEQ multiplex PCR; TCRdb holds only in-frame clones, not every one. The sample has 200,000 to 250,000 clones; about 86% are singletons. Source material: PBMCs or T cells enriched from blood (not recorded which). The receptor source for this set is a woman aged 50 to 60 with acute COVID-19.

The gene calls are TRBV29-1 and TRBJ2-7; 7 nucleotides align to TRBD2. The trim removed 7 bases at V and 6 bases at J, leaving 15 bases unmatched. The CDR3 spans 14 residues. The V gene's germline CDR1 is SQVTM and CDR2 ANQGSEA. For the CDR3, the DNA is TGCAGCGCAGGATTTGGCGGGAGCGCCCCCGAGCAGTACTTC. This codes for CSAGFGGSAPEQYF.

V gene TRBV7-2 combines with J gene TRBJ2-5; a possible D gene is TRBD1 (6 bases). Germline-derived CDR1 and CDR2 are SGHTA and FQGNSA. The CDR3 has 14 residues. With 5 bases removed from V and 1 base from J, the gap between germline ends came to 11 bases. This CDR3 reads CASSQTRGQETQYF. The CDR3 nucleotides are TGTGCCAGCAGCCAAACCAGGGGCCAAGAGACCCAGTACTTC.

The chain has TRBV29-1 and TRBJ2-1; the match to TRBD2 covers 11 bases. The CDR3 runs to 14 residues. The V gene's germline CDR1 is SQVTM and CDR2 ANQGSEA. J gave up 2 bases and V 5 bases, and 2 bases lay outside the gene matches. The DNA of the CDR3 is TGCAGCGTTATAGCGGGGGGGGCCTACAATGAGCAGTTCTTC. Its translation is CSVIAGGAYNEQFF.

The chain recombines TRBV28 with TRBJ1-1, with TRBD1 matching over 12 bases. This CDR3 has 14 amino acids. The germline gives CDR1 MDHEN, CDR2 SYDVKM. J lost 4 bases, V lost 8 bases, and 5 bases had no gene match. The CDR3 DNA sequence: TGTGCCAGCGGGACAGGGGGCTGGAGCACTGAAGCTTTCTTT. This encodes CASGTGGWSTEAFF.

This rearrangement joins TRBV5-1 to TRBJ2-3; 8 nucleotides agree with TRBD1. J was trimmed by 6 bases and V by 6 bases; bases with no gene match: 6. The CDR3 extends over 13 amino acids. Germline V gene lookup returns CDR1 SGHRS and CDR2 YFSETQ. The CDR3 spells CASTTGDVDTQYF. The CDR3 DNA reads TGCGCCAGCACGACAGGGGATGTGGATACGCAGTATTTT.

This rearrangement joins TRBV7-8 to TRBJ2-7; the D gene is possibly TRBD2 (5 bases). Germline V gene lookup returns CDR1 SGHVS and CDR2 FQNEAQ. V was shortened by 7 bases and J by 2 bases, with 12 bases between the two germline ends. This CDR3 contains 13 residues. CDR3 sequence reads: CASTRGLAYEQYF. The CDR3 DNA is TGTGCCAGCACCCGAGGACTCGCCTACGAGCAGTACTTC.

This clone has just one count. A much larger clone differs by one base, so this may be a read error. The chain links TRBV7-8 to TRBJ1-1, with 9 positions matching TRBD1. Losses at the gene ends were 3 bases for V and 3 bases for J; bases not matched to a gene: 2. Germline V gene data show CDR1 as SGHVS and CDR2 as FQNEAQ. The CDR3 spans 14 residues. The CDR3 sequence: CASSFRDRDTEAFF. The DNA of the CDR3 is TGTGCCAGCAGCTTTAGGGACAGGGACACTGAAGCTTTCTTT.

The chain links TRBV28 to TRBJ2-7; a weak D match, TRBD1 (6 bases). The CDR3 runs 12 residues. Trimming shortened V by 5 bases and J by 9 bases, and 14 bases separated the two germline ends. Germline-derived CDR1 and CDR2 are MDHEN and SYDVKM. The CDR3 here is CASSGGQPRQYF. The CDR3 DNA reads as TGTGCCAGCAGTGGTGGACAGCCGCGGCAGTACTTC.

The rearrangement links TRBV7-8 to TRBJ1-6; the D gene is possibly TRBD1 (6 bases). Germline lookup yields CDR1 SGHVS and CDR2 FQNEAQ. Trimming removed 5 bases at V and 10 bases at J, with 27 bases between. The CDR3 runs 18 residues. The CDR3 region is CASSPGGRNTGGRSPLHF. DNA for the CDR3: TGTGCCAGCAGCCCCGGGGGGCGGAACACGGGCGGCCGATCACCCCTCCACTTT.

This clone was detected once. V usage is TRBV28 and J usage is TRBJ2-7, with 8 positions matching TRBD2. This CDR3 contains 15 residues. Germline V gene lookup returns CDR1 MDHEN and CDR2 SYDVKM. V lost 5 bases and J lost 0; bases outside the gene matches: 6. This CDR3 reads CASSPHTSGSYEQYF. DNA of the CDR3: TGTGCCAGCAGTCCTCATACTAGCGGCTCCTACGAGCAGTACTTC.

The chain uses TRBV6-2 or TRBV6-3 and TRBJ1-1, with 7 bases that match TRBD1. Trimming at V came to 2 bases and at J to 4 bases, leaving 4 bases not matched to a gene. The CDR3 runs 14 residues. In germline, CDR1 is MNHEY, CDR2 SVGEGT. CDR3 sequence: CASSYTRTGTEAFF. The CDR3 DNA follows: TGTGCCAGCAGTTACACCCGGACAGGCACTGAAGCTTTCTTT.

In regard to this clone: The CDR3 carries no conserved terminal phenylalanine or tryptophan, so it likely arises from a read error. The DNA is omitted, as the CDR3 cannot be located on it reliably, and the CDR3 follows TCRdb's listing. The chain combines TRBV3-1 (or the pseudogene TRBV3-2) with TRBJ1-1; TRBD1 is taken as the D call from the table, unchecked against the DNA. Germline loops: CDR1 LGHDT, CDR2 YNNKEL (reference sequence). From its first to its last residue, the CDR3 has 10 amino acids. This chain's CDR3 is CASSQDKGWI.

J is TRBJ2-5 and V is TRBV29-1, with TRBD1 matching 7 bases. The CDR3 spans 17 residues. Germline lookup yields CDR1 SQVTM and CDR2 ANQGSEA. Losses at the gene ends were 0 bases for V and 2 bases for J; bases not matched to a gene: 12. The CDR3 loop reads CSVEDLGQSGGQETQYF. The DNA for the CDR3 is TGCAGCGTTGAAGATCTTGGACAGTCAGGGGGTCAAGAGACCCAGTACTTC. Full variable domain (remainder filled in from reference TRBV29-1 and TRBJ2-5): SAVISQKPSRDICQRGTSLTIQCQVDSQVTMMFWYRQQPGQSLTLIATANQGSEATYESGFVIDKFPISRPNLTFSTLTVSNMSPEDSSIYLCSVEDLGQSGGQETQYFGPGTRLLVL.

The chain has TRBV5-6 and TRBJ2-1; 8 positions agree with TRBD2. Germline V gene data show CDR1 as SGHDT and CDR2 as YYEEEE. The CDR3 contains 17 residues. The V and J ends lost 3 bases and 1 base, in that order; junction bases with no gene match: 9. The DNA of the CDR3 is TGTGCCAGCAGCTGGCTACTAGCGGACCCTTCCTACAATGAGCAGTTCTTC. Its translation: CASSWLLADPSYNEQFF.

The chain uses TRBV9 and TRBJ2-3; TRBD2 matches at 13 bases. J lost 4 bases, V lost 0 bases, and 5 bases had no gene match. The CDR3 runs 17 residues. Germline values: CDR1 SGDLS, CDR2 YYNGEE. CDR3 region: CASSVVGLAGVPDTQYF. The CDR3, as DNA: TGTGCCAGCAGCGTAGTAGGACTAGCGGGAGTTCCAGATACGCAGTATTTT.

The genes are TRBV5-1 and TRBJ2-5; 9 bases agree with TRBD1. Losses at the gene ends were 4 bases for V and 5 bases for J; bases not matched to a gene: 9. This CDR3 spans 15 amino acids. Germline V CDR1 and CDR2: SGHRS, YFSETQ. CDR3 region: CASSPRDRALETQYF. The CDR3 nucleotides are TGCGCCAGCAGCCCCCGGGACAGGGCATTGGAGACCCAGTACTTC.

The rearrangement joins TRBV3-1 (or the pseudogene TRBV3-2) to TRBJ2-1, with D perhaps matching TRBD2 (6 bases). The CDR3 is 15 amino acids. Trimming shortened V by 1 base and J by 9 bases, and 16 bases separated the two germline ends. In germline, CDR1 is LGHDT, CDR2 YNNKEL (reference sequence). For the CDR3, the DNA is TGTGCCAGCAGCCAAGGTGTCGGGGGTTGGGGTGAGCAGTTCTTC. It is translated as CASSQGVGGWGEQFF.

A word on this clone: The sample carries other DNA sequences with the same CDR3. The J gene is TRBJ2-3, the V gene TRBV5-1, with D maybe TRBD2 (6 bases). The V gene lost 2 bases and the J gene lost 2 bases, with 9 bases spanning the gap. Germline lookup yields CDR1 SGHRS and CDR2 YFSETQ. This CDR3 is built from 14 residues. CDR3 sequence: CASSLGGTTDTQYF. CDR3 DNA: TGCGCCAGCAGCTTAGGCGGGACCACAGATACGCAGTATTTT.

The chain carries TRBV7-4 and TRBJ2-1, with 8 bases identical to TRBD2. In germline, CDR1 is SGHVT, CDR2 SQSDAQ. V lost 1 base and J lost 0; bases outside the gene matches: 5. This CDR3 has 17 amino acids. CDR3 coding DNA: TGTGCCAGCAGCTTAGAGATAGCGGGGAGCTCCTACAATGAGCAGTTCTTC. Protein product: CASSLEIAGSSYNEQFF.

This sequence joins TRBV6-5 and TRBJ1-5; D is undetermined. V was cut by 11 bases and J by 0 bases, with 14 bases left in between. The CDR3 loop spans 14 amino acids. Germline V gene data show CDR1 as MNHEY and CDR2 as SVGAGI. CDR3 DNA: TGTGCCGGATCCCGGGAGGTTAGCAATCAGCCCCAGCATTTT. Protein product: CAGSREVSNQPQHF.